This TCR beta chain came from a study of control samples from healthy donors and cancer patients. Only one count was recorded for this clone. The CDR3 sequence is 15 residues long. Germline CDR1 is LNHDA and CDR2 is SQIVND (reference sequence). V gave up 5 bases and J gave up 3 bases, with 13 bases separating them. The method was immunoSEQ multiplex PCR; TCRdb's version includes in-frame clones alone and lacks a portion of them. The table includes roughly 88,000 clones, approximately 93% detected once. This sequence originates from a young woman in good health. The J gene is TRBJ1-4, the V gene TRBV19; D perhaps matches TRBD1 (5 bases). The specimen was blood. CDR3 residues: CASSFQGFPNEKLFF. CDR3 coding DNA: TGTGCCAGTAGTTTCCAGGGATTTCCTAATGAAAAACTGTTTTTT.